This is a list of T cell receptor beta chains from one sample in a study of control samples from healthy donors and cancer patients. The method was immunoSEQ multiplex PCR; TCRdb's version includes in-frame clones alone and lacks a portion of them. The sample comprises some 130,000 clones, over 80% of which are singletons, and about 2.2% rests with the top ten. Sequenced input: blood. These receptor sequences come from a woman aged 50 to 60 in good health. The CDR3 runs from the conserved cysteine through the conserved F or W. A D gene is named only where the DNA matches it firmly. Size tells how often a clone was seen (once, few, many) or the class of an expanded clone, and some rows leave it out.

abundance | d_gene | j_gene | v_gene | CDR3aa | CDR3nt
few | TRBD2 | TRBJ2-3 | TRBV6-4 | CASSDSSGGGTDTQYF | TGTGCCAGCAGTGACTCTAGCGGGGGGGGCACAGATACGCAGTATTTT
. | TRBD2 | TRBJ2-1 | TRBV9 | CASSVGRGASGRNKSSYNEQFF | TGTGCCAGCAGCGTAGGTCGGGGGGCTAGCGGGAGGAATAAGAGCTCCTACAATGAGCAGTTCTTC
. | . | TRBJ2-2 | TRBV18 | CASSPIVGRSNTGELFF | TGTGCCAGCTCACCAATTGTAGGCAGATCGAACACCGGGGAGCTGTTTTTT
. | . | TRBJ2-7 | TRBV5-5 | CASSLAGTKLSYEQYF | TGTGCCAGCAGCTTGGCCGGGACAAAACTCTCCTACGAGCAGTACTTC
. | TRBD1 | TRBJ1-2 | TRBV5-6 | CASSYGQGLGYTF | TGTGCCAGCAGCTACGGACAGGGACTTGGCTACACCTTC
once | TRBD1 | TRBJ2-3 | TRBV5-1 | CASSHWDRGTDTQYF | TGCGCCAGCAGCCACTGGGACAGGGGAACAGATACGCAGTATTTT
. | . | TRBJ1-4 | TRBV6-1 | CASSEGGRSNEKLFF | TGTGCCAGCAGTGAAGGAGGGCGCAGCAATGAAAAACTGTTTTTT
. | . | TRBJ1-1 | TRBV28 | CATKPQGNVLRAFF | TGTGCCACCAAACCTCAGGGGAACGTTTTGAGAGCTTTCTTT
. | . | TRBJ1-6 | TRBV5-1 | CASSLEAGMLSPLHF | TGCGCCAGCAGCTTGGAGGCTGGGATGTTGTCACCCCTCCACTTT
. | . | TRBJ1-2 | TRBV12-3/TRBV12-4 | CASSKAGFYGYTF | TGTGCCAGCTCCAAGGCAGGGTTCTATGGCTACACCTTC
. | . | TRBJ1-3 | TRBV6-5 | CASRGFGTPGNTIYF | TGTGCCAGCAGGGGGTTCGGGACACCTGGAAACACCATATATTTT
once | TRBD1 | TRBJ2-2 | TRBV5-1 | CASSKTGGIANTGELFF | TGCGCCAGCAGCAAGACAGGGGGGATCGCGAACACCGGGGAGCTGTTTTTT
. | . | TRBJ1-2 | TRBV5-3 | CARTPYPILDGYTF | TGTGCCAGGACACCCTACCCCATTCTGGATGGCTACACCTTC
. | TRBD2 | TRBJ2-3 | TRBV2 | CASSTGTSGGADTQYF | TGTGCCAGCAGTACCGGGACTAGCGGGGGGGCGGATACGCAGTATTTT
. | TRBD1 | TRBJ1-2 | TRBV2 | CASWEGGQSYGYTF | TGTGCCAGCTGGGAAGGGGGACAGAGCTATGGCTACACCTTC
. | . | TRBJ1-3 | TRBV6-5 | CASSYGGGSNTIYF | TGTGCCAGCAGTTACGGAGGGGGATCAAACACCATATATTTT
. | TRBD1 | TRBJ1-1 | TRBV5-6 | CASRYGTGVEAFF | TGTGCCAGCAGATACGGGACAGGGGTTGAAGCTTTCTTT
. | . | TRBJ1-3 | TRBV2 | CASSEMTTGNTIYF | TGTGCCAGCAGTGAAATGACCACTGGAAACACCATATATTTT
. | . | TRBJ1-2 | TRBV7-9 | CASSSGESYGYTF | TGTGCCAGCAGCTCGGGGGAAAGCTATGGCTACACCTTC
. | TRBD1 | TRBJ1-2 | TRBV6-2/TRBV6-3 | CASSIRTGVGGYTF | TGTGCCAGCAGTATCCGGACAGGGGTTGGTGGCTACACCTTC
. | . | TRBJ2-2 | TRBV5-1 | CASPLGLAFGELFF | TGCGCCAGCCCCCTGGGGCTAGCTTTCGGGGAGCTGTTTTTT
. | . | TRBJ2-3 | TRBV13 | CASSLGRDTQYF | TGTGCCAGCAGCTTAGGACGAGATACGCAGTATTTT
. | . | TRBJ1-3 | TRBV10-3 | CAIGGQSSGNTIYF | TGTGCCATCGGCGGACAGTCCTCTGGAAACACCATATATTTT
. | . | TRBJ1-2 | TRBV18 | CASSPAGANYGYTF | TGTGCCAGCTCACCGGCAGGAGCTAACTATGGCTACACCTTC
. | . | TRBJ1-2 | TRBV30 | CAWSVSGNYGYTF | TGTGCCTGGAGTGTTTCGGGCAACTATGGCTACACCTTC
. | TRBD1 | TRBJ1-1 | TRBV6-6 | CASSSTGYTEAFF | TGTGCCAGCAGTTCGACAGGGTATACTGAAGCTTTCTTT
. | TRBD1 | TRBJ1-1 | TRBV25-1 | CASSGDRNTEAFF | TGTGCCAGCAGTGGGGACAGGAACACTGAAGCTTTCTTT
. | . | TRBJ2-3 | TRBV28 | CASQYPGGRTGTQYF | TGTGCCAGTCAGTACCCCGGGGGCCGCACAGGTACGCAGTATTTT
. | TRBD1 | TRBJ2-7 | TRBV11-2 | CASSLLGQVPYEQYF | TGTGCCAGCAGCTTGCTAGGACAGGTTCCCTACGAGCAGTACTTC
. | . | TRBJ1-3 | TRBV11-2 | CASSSEASRGTIYF | TGTGCCAGCAGCTCGGAGGCATCCCGGGGGACCATATATTTT
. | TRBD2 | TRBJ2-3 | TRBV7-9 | CASSLAQLAGDTQYF | TGTGCCAGCAGCTTAGCGCAACTAGCGGGGGATACGCAGTATTTT
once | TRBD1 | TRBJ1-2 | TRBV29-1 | CSSWTGGRNGYTF | TGCAGCTCCTGGACAGGGGGAAGAAATGGCTACACCTTC
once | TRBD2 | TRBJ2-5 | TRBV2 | CASSEAGLAGETQYF | TGTGCCAGCAGTGAAGCGGGACTAGCGGGGGAGACCCAGTACTTC
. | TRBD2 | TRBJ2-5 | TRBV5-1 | CASSFKRGQETQYF | TGCGCCAGCAGCTTCAAGCGGGGACAAGAGACCCAGTACTTC
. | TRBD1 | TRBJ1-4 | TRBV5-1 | CASSLDRYNEKLFF | TGCGCCAGCAGTTTGGACAGGTATAATGAAAAACTGTTTTTT
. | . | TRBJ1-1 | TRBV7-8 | CASSLALANTEAFF | TGTGCCAGCAGCTTAGCGTTAGCGAACACTGAAGCTTTCTTT
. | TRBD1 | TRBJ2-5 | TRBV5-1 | CASSSGQAETQYF | TGCGCCAGCAGCTCAGGACAGGCGGAGACCCAGTACTTC
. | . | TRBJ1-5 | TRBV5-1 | CASSEGSGNQPQHF | TGCGCCAGCAGCGAAGGGAGTGGTAATCAGCCCCAGCATTTT
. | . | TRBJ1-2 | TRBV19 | CASSIYAASYGYTF | TGTGCCAGTAGTATCTATGCGGCCAGCTATGGCTACACCTTC
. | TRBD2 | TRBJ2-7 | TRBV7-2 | CASSLESSWRGGWEQYF | TGTGCCAGCAGCTTAGAGTCCTCGTGGCGGGGGGGTTGGGAGCAGTACTTC
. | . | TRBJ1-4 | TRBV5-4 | CASSSKGEKLFF | TGTGCCAGCAGCTCCAAGGGTGAAAAACTGTTTTTT
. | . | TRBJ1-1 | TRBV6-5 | CASSYSRPNTEAFF | TGTGCCAGCAGTTACTCGAGGCCTAACACTGAAGCTTTCTTT
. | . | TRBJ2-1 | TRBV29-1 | CSAPRPSATYNEQFF | TGCAGCGCCCCTCGTCCTAGCGCGACCTACAATGAGCAGTTCTTC